The clone carrying this T cell receptor beta chain was recorded a few times. Its specificity is unknown. This same CDR3 is encoded by further DNA sequences in the sample. The sample comes from a study of metastatic and nonmetastatic thyroid tumors. Whole-study context: Malignant thyroid and benign thyroid patients provided blood and tumor or nodule tissue whose repertoires were compared.

Germline V CDR1 and CDR2: LGHNT, FRNRAP. The CDR3 spans 13 residues. The germline V and J ends were trimmed by 6 bases and 1 base, with 9 bases remaining between them. MiXCR was used by TCRdb to re-call the PCR reads. The sample yields around 20,000 clones, roughly 16% seen once. Study results and caveats: It was reportedly found that TCR beta diversity was significantly higher in malignant thyroid tumors than in benign nodules, a difference seen in both blood and tumor samples.

Thyroid surgery was performed in patients who had received no treatment beforehand. Specimen: tumor tissue. The chain joins TRBV12-5 to TRBJ1-2; D gene unclear. This clonotype originated in a female donor with papillary thyroid cancer or a benign thyroid nodule (not recorded which). Some clones in this sample may be carry-over from other donors' samples. CDR3 residues: CASGSEHNYGYTF. The CDR3 DNA reads TGTGCTAGTGGCTCTGAACATAACTATGGCTACACCTTC. The whole variable domain, remainder taken from reference TRBV12-5 and TRBJ1-2, is DARVTQTPRHKVTEMGQEVTMRCQPILGHNTVFWYRQTMMQGLELLAYFRNRAPLDDSGMPKDRFSAEMPDATLATLKIQPSEPRDSAVYFCASGSEHNYGYTFGSGTRLTVV.